The rows below give T cell receptor beta chains drawn from one sample of a study of early T cells in non-severe SARS-CoV-2 infection. TCRdb re-called the 5' RACE reads with MiXCR, one entry per CDR3 protein. The sample lists 66,000 or so distinct CDR3 sequences; approximately 11% were seen once. Material for sequencing was whole blood. The receptors shown here come from an adult who was a healthcare worker with PCR-confirmed SARS-CoV-2 infection or an uninfected control (not recorded which). Both conserved end residues are part of each CDR3. D genes are given only for firm matches. The size entry is marked missing in some rows and otherwise reads once, few, many or a size class.

D: NA; J: TRBJ2-4; size: NA; V: TRBV6-2/TRBV6-3; CDR3: CASRKTGAGDIQYF; DNA: TGTGCCAGCAGAAAGACAGGGGCGGGGGACATTCAGTACTTC
D: NA; J: TRBJ1-1; size: NA; V: TRBV12-5; CDR3: CASGLVLGGEAFF; DNA: TGTGCTAGTGGTTTGGTACTAGGTGGGGAGGCTTTCTTT
D: NA; J: TRBJ1-1; size: many; V: TRBV7-6; CDR3: CASSSSVNTEAFF; DNA: TGTGCCAGCAGTTCCAGCGTGAACACTGAAGCTTTCTTT
D: NA; J: TRBJ2-1; size: many; V: TRBV5-1; CDR3: CASSLQAAPYNEQFF; DNA: TGCGCCAGCAGCTTGCAGGCGGCCCCCTACAATGAGCAGTTCTTC
D: NA; J: TRBJ2-3; size: many; V: TRBV6-6; CDR3: CASSYWGRGDTQYF; DNA: TGTGCCAGCAGTTACTGGGGGAGGGGGGATACGCAGTATTTT
D: NA; J: TRBJ2-5; size: once; V: TRBV4-3; CDR3: CASSQYSRETQYF; DNA: TGCGCCAGCAGCCAATACAGTAGGGAGACCCAGTACTTC
D: NA; J: TRBJ1-2; size: NA; V: TRBV10-3; CDR3: CAISESTTGYGYTF; DNA: TGTGCCATCAGTGAGTCTACGACAGGCTATGGCTACACCTTC
D: NA; J: TRBJ1-5; size: many; V: TRBV7-6; CDR3: CASSNRGLNQPQHF; DNA: TGTGCCAGCAGCAACCGGGGGCTCAATCAGCCCCAGCATTTT
D: NA; J: TRBJ2-5; size: many; V: TRBV29-1; CDR3: CSVVSPGSETQYF; DNA: TGCAGCGTTGTTTCCCCAGGGTCTGAGACCCAGTACTTC
D: TRBD1; J: TRBJ2-7; size: many; V: TRBV24-1; CDR3: CATSASRDRGYEQYF; DNA: TGTGCCACCAGTGCCTCCCGGGACAGGGGCTACGAGCAGTACTTC
D: TRBD2; J: TRBJ2-7; size: many; V: TRBV7-2; CDR3: CASSPRSILAGNYEQYF; DNA: TGTGCCAGCAGCCCGCGGTCGATCCTAGCGGGCAACTACGAGCAGTACTTC
D: NA; J: TRBJ1-5; size: many; V: TRBV6-5; CDR3: CASSSGANQPQHF; DNA: TGTGCCAGCAGTTCAGGAGCCAATCAGCCCCAGCATTTT
D: TRBD1; J: TRBJ1-2; size: few; V: TRBV25-1; CDR3: CASSEYRGQDYGYTF; DNA: TGTGCCAGCAGTGAATACAGGGGGCAGGACTATGGCTACACCTTC
D: NA; J: TRBJ2-1; size: many; V: TRBV3-1; CDR3: CASSVSDNEQFF; DNA: TGTGCCAGCAGCGTCAGTGACAATGAGCAGTTCTTC
D: NA; J: TRBJ2-3; size: many; V: TRBV7-7; CDR3: CASSLGGNTDTQYF; DNA: TGTGCTAGCAGCCTAGGAGGGAACACAGATACGCAGTATTTT
D: NA; J: TRBJ1-1; size: many; V: TRBV12-3/TRBV12-4; CDR3: CASSLKGTEAFF; DNA: TGTGCCAGCAGTTTAAAGGGTACTGAAGCTTTCTTT
D: NA; J: TRBJ2-1; size: few; V: TRBV5-1; CDR3: CASSLARWGEQFF; DNA: TGCGCCAGCAGCTTGGCCCGATGGGGTGAGCAGTTCTTC
D: NA; J: TRBJ2-3; size: NA; V: TRBV6-2/TRBV6-3; CDR3: CASRKDRGTQYF; DNA: TGTGCCAGCAGAAAGGACCGGGGTACGCAGTATTTT
D: NA; J: TRBJ2-2; size: many; V: TRBV5-5; CDR3: CASSFPSAGGELFF; DNA: TGTGCCAGCAGCTTTCCTAGCGCGGGCGGGGAGCTGTTTTTT
D: TRBD2; J: TRBJ2-7; size: NA; V: TRBV5-5; CDR3: CASSLILAGAREQYF; DNA: TGTGCCAGCAGCTTGATACTAGCGGGGGCTCGGGAGCAGTACTTC
D: TRBD2; J: TRBJ2-1; size: few; V: TRBV29-1; CDR3: CSVGLAGAIEQFF; DNA: TGCAGCGTTGGACTAGCGGGGGCTATTGAGCAGTTCTTC
D: NA; J: TRBJ2-3; size: many; V: TRBV4-3; CDR3: CASSLSLDKTQYF; DNA: TGCGCCAGCAGCCTCTCACTGGATAAGACGCAGTATTTT
D: NA; J: TRBJ1-4; size: NA; V: TRBV12-3/TRBV12-4; CDR3: CASSLSGLEKLFF; DNA: TGTGCCAGCAGTTTATCAGGGCTCGAAAAACTGTTTTTT
D: TRBD1; J: TRBJ1-2; size: many; V: TRBV29-1; CDR3: CSVEAGGSRGYTF; DNA: TGCAGCGTTGAGGCAGGGGGCTCACGGGGCTACACCTTC
D: NA; J: TRBJ2-4; size: many; V: TRBV11-2; CDR3: CASSLLGINIQYF; DNA: TGTGCCAGCAGCTTACTAGGGATTAACATTCAGTACTTC
D: TRBD2; J: TRBJ2-1; size: many; V: TRBV12-3/TRBV12-4; CDR3: CASSGPNSGGAAEQFF; DNA: TGTGCCAGCAGCGGCCCTAATAGCGGGGGGGCCGCTGAGCAGTTCTTC
D: TRBD1; J: TRBJ1-6; size: NA; V: TRBV7-6; CDR3: CASSRQGGSPLHF; DNA: TGTGCCAGCAGCCGACAGGGAGGCTCACCCCTCCACTTT
D: TRBD2; J: TRBJ2-3; size: many; V: TRBV19; CDR3: CASSRGLEPDTQYF; DNA: TGTGCCAGTAGTCGGGGACTAGAACCAGATACGCAGTATTTT
D: NA; J: TRBJ2-1; size: many; V: TRBV10-3; CDR3: CAISESQSRQRSSYNEQFF; DNA: TGTGCCATCAGTGAGTCCCAATCTAGACAGAGAAGCTCCTACAATGAGCAGTTCTTC
D: NA; J: TRBJ1-6; size: many; V: TRBV20-1; CDR3: CSAKGIGNNSPLHF; DNA: TGCAGTGCGAAGGGGATAGGAAATAATTCACCCCTCCACTTT
D: TRBD1; J: TRBJ2-7; size: many; V: TRBV4-3; CDR3: CASSQSTGTSYEQYF; DNA: TGCGCCAGCAGCCAGTCGACAGGGACCTCCTACGAGCAGTACTTC
D: NA; J: TRBJ2-2; size: NA; V: TRBV18; CDR3: CASPSGGNTGELFF; DNA: TGTGCCAGCCCCTCCGGGGGGAACACCGGGGAGCTGTTTTTT
D: TRBD2; J: TRBJ2-3; size: NA; V: TRBV7-9; CDR3: CASSPGGSGGLGTQYF; DNA: TGTGCCAGCAGCCCGGGGGGTAGCGGGGGACTTGGTACGCAGTATTTT
D: NA; J: TRBJ1-1; size: many; V: TRBV6-5; CDR3: CASSYSLGREAFF; DNA: TGTGCCAGCAGTTACTCGTTAGGCCGCGAAGCTTTCTTT
D: NA; J: TRBJ2-7; size: many; V: TRBV7-9; CDR3: CASSSQGSSYEQYF; DNA: TGTGCCAGCAGCTCTCAGGGAAGCTCCTACGAGCAGTACTTC
D: TRBD1; J: TRBJ2-1; size: many; V: TRBV12-3/TRBV12-4; CDR3: CASSAAGQGPNEQFF; DNA: TGTGCCAGCAGCGCAGCGGGACAGGGCCCCAATGAGCAGTTCTTC
D: NA; J: TRBJ2-7; size: many; V: TRBV5-1; CDR3: CASSRSPHEQYF; DNA: TGCGCCAGCAGTCGGTCTCCGCACGAGCAGTACTTC
D: NA; J: TRBJ1-2; size: NA; V: TRBV29-1; CDR3: CSVLEYGYTF; DNA: TGCAGCGTGTTGGAATATGGCTACACCTTC
D: TRBD1; J: TRBJ2-7; size: many; V: TRBV6-2/TRBV6-3; CDR3: CAAQDRAPYEQYF; DNA: TGTGCCGCTCAGGACAGGGCTCCCTACGAGCAGTACTTC
D: NA; J: TRBJ1-6; size: NA; V: TRBV28; CDR3: CASSFPGHGNSPLHF; DNA: TGTGCCAGCAGTTTCCCGGGACACGGGAATTCACCCCTCCACTTT
D: TRBD1; J: TRBJ1-6; size: many; V: TRBV20-1; CDR3: CSARDADRGIRSPLHF; DNA: TGCAGTGCTAGAGATGCGGACAGGGGGATAAGGTCACCCCTCCACTTT
D: NA; J: TRBJ1-5; size: NA; V: TRBV21-1; CDR3: CASSRRVWGDQPQHF; DNA: TGTGCCAGCAGCAGAAGAGTGTGGGGCGATCAGCCCCAGCATTTT
D: NA; J: TRBJ2-5; size: many; V: TRBV18; CDR3: CASSPVHDGQLTF; DNA: TGTGCCAGCTCACCAGTTCACGACGGCCAGCTAACTTTC
D: NA; J: TRBJ2-5; size: many; V: TRBV2; CDR3: CASCGQTQETQYF; DNA: TGTGCCAGTTGCGGACAGACACAAGAGACCCAGTACTTC
D: NA; J: TRBJ1-1; size: many; V: TRBV3-1; CDR3: CASSAGNTEAFF; DNA: TGTGCCAGCAGCGCGGGGAACACTGAAGCTTTCTTT
D: TRBD2; J: TRBJ2-7; size: NA; V: TRBV25-1; CDR3: CASSSPGPQAGFSEQYF; DNA: TGTGCCAGCAGTAGCCCCGGCCCACAAGCGGGGTTTAGCGAGCAGTACTTC
D: TRBD1; J: TRBJ1-6; size: many; V: TRBV20-1; CDR3: CSASSGTGDSPLHF; DNA: TGCAGTGCCAGTTCCGGGACAGGAGATTCACCCCTCCACTTT
D: NA; J: TRBJ2-1; size: NA; V: TRBV6-2/TRBV6-3; CDR3: CASSYQRKTEQFF; DNA: TGTGCCAGCAGTTATCAGAGGAAGACTGAGCAGTTCTTC